Shown below are 5 T cell receptor beta chains from a single sample sequenced in a study of cytomegalovirus exposure and HLA in healthy donors (dated by TCRdb to between 2016 and 2019). The receptor library was made with the immunoSEQ multiplex PCR assay. The multiplex PCR relied on a mix of 60 forward primers for TCR Vbeta segments and 13 reverse primers for TCR Jbeta segments. The source is immuneACCESS, and TCRdb retained only in-frame sequences with V and J called. Part of the clones is not carried over; for the studies checked, unresolved V genes explain less than half of this, and the remainder is unexplained. Present in this sample are roughly 83,000 clones, 65% to 80% of which were seen just once. The ten largest clonotypes hold more than 3.5% of the sample. The sequenced sample was PBMCs. Receptors originate from a man in his 60s in good health and CMV-seronegative.

This chain connects TRBV5-4 to TRBJ2-7; unclear D gene. The V and J ends lost 3 bases and 3 bases respectively, with 13 bases between them. The CDR3 is 14 residues long. The germline V gene encodes CDR1 SGHNT and CDR2 YYREEE (reference sequence). This CDR3 is CASSSLGRIYEQYF. The CDR3 DNA reads TGTGCCAGCAGCTCCCTGGGCCGGATCTACGAGCAGTACTTC.

Only one count was recorded for this clone. The chain links TRBV9 to TRBJ2-7; D is unresolved. Germline V gene sequence: CDR1 SGDLS, CDR2 YYNGEE. The CDR3 runs 16 residues. V lost 0 bases and J lost 0, with 13 bases in between. CDR3 nucleotides: TGTGCCAGCAGCGTAGCTCGGCAGGCGAGCTCCTACGAGCAGTACTTC. Translated: CASSVARQASSYEQYF.

This clone turned up a few times. The rearrangement links TRBV30 to TRBJ2-1; 7 positions agree with TRBD1. The CDR3 sequence is 13 residues long. V lost 3 bases, J lost 7 bases, and 6 bases stayed unmatched. Germline V CDR1 and CDR2: GTSNPN, SVGIG (reference sequence). CDR3 nucleotides: TGTGCCTGGAGCACCGACAGGGATAATGAGCAGTTCTTC. This translates into CAWSTDRDNEQFF.

V is TRBV5-1 and J is TRBJ2-2, with 8 nucleotides matching TRBD1. The CDR3 has 16 residues. Germline CDR1 is SGHRS and CDR2 is YFSETQ. With 3 bases clipped from V and 3 bases from J, the junction kept 7 bases outside the gene matches. For the CDR3, the DNA is TGCGCCAGCAGCTCCAGTGGACAGGGTTACACCGGGGAGCTGTTTTTT. Protein product: CASSSSGQGYTGELFF. The whole variable domain, filled in from reference TRBV5-1 and TRBJ2-2, reads KAGVTQTPRYLIKTRGQQVTLSCSPISGHRSVSWYQQTPGQGLQFLFEYFSETQRNKGNFPGRFSGRQFSNSRSEMNVSTLELGDSALYLCASSSSGQGYTGELFFGEGSRLTVL.

DNA of the CDR3: TGTGCCAGCAGCATGGACAGGGGGCGTTTAACTGAAGCTTTCTTT. It yields the protein CASSMDRGRLTEAFF. This rearrangement joins TRBV7-9 to TRBJ1-1; the match to TRBD1 covers 11 bases. Trimming cost V 5 bases and J 5 bases; bases outside gene matches: 7. Per the germline V gene, CDR1 is SEHNR and CDR2 is FQNEAQ (reference sequence). The CDR3 totals 15 residues.